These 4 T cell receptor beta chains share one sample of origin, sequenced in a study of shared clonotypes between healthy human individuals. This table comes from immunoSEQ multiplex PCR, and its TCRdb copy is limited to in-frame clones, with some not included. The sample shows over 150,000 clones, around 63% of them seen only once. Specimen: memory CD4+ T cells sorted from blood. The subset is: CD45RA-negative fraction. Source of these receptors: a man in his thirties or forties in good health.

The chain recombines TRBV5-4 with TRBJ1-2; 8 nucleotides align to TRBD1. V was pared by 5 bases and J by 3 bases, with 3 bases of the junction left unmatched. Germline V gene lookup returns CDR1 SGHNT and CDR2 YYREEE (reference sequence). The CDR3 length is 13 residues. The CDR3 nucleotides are TGTGCCAGCAGACCACAGGGGGACTATGGCTACACCTTC. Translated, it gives CASRPQGDYGYTF.

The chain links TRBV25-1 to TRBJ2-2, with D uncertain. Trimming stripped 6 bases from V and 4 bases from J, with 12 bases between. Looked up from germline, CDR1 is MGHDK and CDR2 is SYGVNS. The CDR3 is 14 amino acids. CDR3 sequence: CASSVGLGTGELFF. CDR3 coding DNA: TGTGCCAGCAGCGTAGGGCTTGGCACCGGGGAGCTGTTTTTT.

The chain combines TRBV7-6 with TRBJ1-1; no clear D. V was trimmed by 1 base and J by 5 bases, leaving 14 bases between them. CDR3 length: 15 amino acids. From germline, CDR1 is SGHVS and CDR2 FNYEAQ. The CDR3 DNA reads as TGTGCCAGCAGCTTAGTGGAGGCAAAAGGGACTGAAGCTTTCTTT. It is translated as CASSLVEAKGTEAFF.

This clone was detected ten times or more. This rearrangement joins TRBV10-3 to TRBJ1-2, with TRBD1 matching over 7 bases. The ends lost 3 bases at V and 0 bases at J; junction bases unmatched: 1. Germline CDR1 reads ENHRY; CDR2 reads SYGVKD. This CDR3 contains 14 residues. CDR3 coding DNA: TGTGCCATCAGTGACGGGACAGCTAACTATGGCTACACCTTC. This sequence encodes CAISDGTANYGYTF.